This T cell receptor (beta chain) was profiled in a study of T-cell reconstitution after alpha-beta-depleted transplantation in children. Whole-study results and caveats: Some patients owed their high day-60 TCRbeta diversity to surviving recipient T cells and thymic progenitors.

The CDR3 has 13 residues. Germline assignment: CDR1 MDHEN and CDR2 SYDVKM. V dropped 6 bases and J dropped 7 bases, with 13 bases sitting between them. Only a few counts were recorded for this clonotype. What it binds is not known. Molecular barcoding with unique molecular identifiers was used for the TCRbeta library. TCRdb ran MiXCR on the PCR reads and lists one entry per CDR3 protein. The data show about 200,000 distinct CDR3 sequences, about 6.6% seen once. Sample: PBMCs, taken before TCRalphabeta/CD19-depleted stem cell transplant. This chain joins TRBV28 and TRBJ1-5, with unresolved D. The TCR was taken from a boy aged 2 to 9 with acute lymphoblastic leukemia, due to receive a stem cell transplant. The CDR3 DNA is TGTGCCAGCAGCCCAGAATCCGGGCAGCCCCAGCATTTT. It yields the protein CASSPESGQPQHF.